The 17 T cell receptor beta chains given below trace back to one sample, sequenced in a study of CD8+CD57+ T cells in acquired aplastic anemia. CDR3 and TCR beta VDJ profiling relied on a genomic DNA template. TCRdb re-derived calls from the reads in MiXCR, one entry per CDR3 protein. The table shows around 150,000 distinct CDR3 sequences, with 40% to 60% occurring only once. By flow cytometry, patients selected for sequencing had shown an expansion of CD8+CD57+ cells. The sequencing sample was made of sorted CD4+, CD8+, or CD8+CD57+ T cells (not recorded which) from PBMCs. These receptor sequences come from a human donor with aplastic anemia.

The chain joins TRBV3-1 to TRBJ1-2; perhaps TRBD1 as D (5 bases). Trimming took off 6 bases at V and 2 bases at J, with 19 bases between the two ends. Germline CDR1 reads LGHDT; CDR2 reads YNNKEL (reference sequence). The CDR3 consists of 16 residues. The CDR3: CASSRYMAGSNYGYTF. For the CDR3, the DNA is TGTGCCAGCAGTCGATATATGGCAGGGAGCAACTATGGCTACACCTTC.

Ten or more counts support this clonotype. The gene calls are TRBV18 and TRBJ1-1, with TRBD1 identical over 8 bases. Germline V lookup: CDR1 KGHSH, CDR2 LQKENI. V shed 6 bases and J 4 bases; nucleotides not matched to a gene: 7. The CDR3 loop spans 14 amino acids. Here the CDR3 reads CASSLDRGSTEAFF. CDR3 nucleotides: TGTGCCAGCTCCCTCGACAGGGGTAGCACTGAAGCTTTCTTT.

This clonotype was seen a handful of times. The V gene is TRBV28, the J gene TRBJ2-3; no clear D. There are 16 residues in the CDR3. Germline loops: CDR1 MDHEN, CDR2 SYDVKM. V gave up 3 bases and J gave up 2 bases, with 15 bases separating them. The CDR3, as DNA: TGTGCCAGCAGTTTGCCCCTCGGGCGGCACACAGATACGCAGTATTTT. As protein: CASSLPLGRHTDTQYF.

This clonotype was seen only a few times. The CDR3 loop reads CSVKGRGYEQYF. The CDR3 nucleotides are TGCAGCGTTAAGGGCAGGGGATACGAGCAGTACTTC. The V gene is TRBV29-1, the J gene TRBJ2-7; possible D gene TRBD1, 6 bases. CDR3 length equals 12 residues. V lost 5 bases and J 4 bases, leaving 12 bases between the germline ends. Germline loops: CDR1 SQVTM, CDR2 ANQGSEA.

The chain has TRBV10-3 and TRBJ1-2; 7 bases match TRBD1. Per germline, CDR1 ENHRY and CDR2 SYGVKD. There are 14 residues in the CDR3. V lost 4 bases to trimming and J lost 3 bases; unmatched junction nucleotides: 5. The CDR3 loop reads CAISGTGQDYGYTF. The CDR3 nucleotides are TGTGCCATCAGTGGGACAGGACAAGACTATGGCTACACCTTC.

This chain uses TRBV7-7 with TRBJ2-3, with D possibly being TRBD1 or TRBD2 (6 bases each). CDR1 is SSHAT, CDR2 FNYEAQ, per germline (reference sequence). The ends were cut back, 5 bases at V and 5 bases at J, with 20 bases in the middle. The length of the CDR3 is 16 residues. CDR3 loop: CASSLTRGPPLDTQYF. In DNA form, the CDR3 reads TGTGCCAGCAGCCTAACCCGGGGGCCTCCCTTAGATACGCAGTATTTT.

This sequence joins TRBV9 and TRBJ2-6; the D is unclear. This CDR3 has 14 residues. V shed 6 bases and J shed 3 bases, with 10 bases lying between them. CDR1 and CDR2 from the germline V gene are SGDLS and YYNGEE. The CDR3 loop reads CASTRSSGANVLTF. CDR3 bases: TGTGCCAGCACCCGTAGCAGTGGGGCCAACGTCCTGACTTTC.

CDR3 in amino acids: CAISVRSERAEAFF. The DNA for the CDR3 is TGTGCCATCAGTGTTCGATCGGAACGGGCTGAAGCTTTCTTT. The chain is built from TRBV10-3 and TRBJ1-1; D unresolved. CDR1 is ENHRY and CDR2 is SYGVKD in the germline V gene. Trimming removed 4 bases from V and 6 bases from J, with 15 bases in between. This CDR3 is built from 14 residues.

This clonotype was picked up many times. The chain recombines TRBV4-1 with TRBJ1-1; D remains unclear. The V gene's germline CDR1 is MGHRA and CDR2 YSYEKL. CDR3 length: 15 residues. With 1 base removed from V and 0 bases from J, the gap between germline ends came to 9 bases. CDR3: CASSQGSGMNTEAFF. The CDR3 coding sequence is TGCGCCAGCAGCCAAGGGTCGGGTATGAACACTGAAGCTTTCTTT.

The chain is built from TRBV11-2 and TRBJ2-3; perhaps TRBD2 as D (6 bases). Germline V gives CDR1 SGHAT, CDR2 FQNNGV. V lost 6 bases to trimming and J lost 10 bases, with 29 bases between them. The CDR3 spans 17 residues. The CDR3 DNA reads as TGTGCCAGCAGTCGCCGGGACTCCCGTCCCCTGGGTGATGCGCAGTATTTT. Its translation is CASSRRDSRPLGDAQYF. Full variable domain (rest looked up from reference TRBV11-2 and TRBJ2-3): EAGVAQSPRYKIIEKRQSVAFWCNPISGHATLYWYQQILGQGPKLLIQFQNNGVVDDSQLPKDRFSAERLKGVDSTLKIQPAKLEDSAVYLCASSRRDSRPLGDAQYFGPGTRLTVL.

The gene calls are TRBV27 and TRBJ1-1, with 8 bases matching TRBD1. CDR1 is MNHEY, CDR2 SMNVEV, per germline (reference sequence). Trimming took 6 bases from V and 8 from J; bases not matched to a gene: 14. This CDR3 region has 15 residues. The CDR3, as DNA: TGTGCCAGCAGGTGGGGTCAGGGGGCGGAATTGGAAGCTTTCTTT. It translates to CASRWGQGAELEAFF.

The chain has TRBV20-1 and TRBJ2-1, with a tentative D call TRBD2 (7 bases). Germline CDR1 is DFQATT and CDR2 is SNEGSKA (reference sequence). Trimming shortened V by 7 bases and J by 5 bases, and 27 bases separated the two germline ends. The CDR3 sequence is 17 residues long. DNA of the CDR3: TGCAGTGTTTCACGGGGGGCACTAGCAACAGGGAACAATGAGCAGTTCTTC. Translation: CSVSRGALATGNNEQFF.

This clonotype was found a few times. The chain carries TRBV6-9 and TRBJ1-3, with TRBD1 matching over 11 bases. J gave up 0 bases and V 2 bases, and 0 bases lay outside the gene matches. The CDR3 loop spans 16 amino acids. CDR1 MNHGY and CDR2 SVAAGI come from the germline V gene. DNA for the CDR3: TGTGCCAGCAGTTATGGACAGGGGGCCTCTGGAAACACCATATATTTT. Translated: CASSYGQGASGNTIYF.

This clonotype was counted ten times or more. The chain combines TRBV19 with TRBJ2-1, with D perhaps TRBD1 or TRBD2 (5 bases each). V was cut by 6 bases and J by 6 bases, with 18 bases left in between. Looked up from germline, CDR1 is LNHDA and CDR2 is SQIVND (reference sequence). The CDR3 consists of 15 residues. The CDR3 loop is CASRPERGLGNEQFF. DNA of the CDR3: TGTGCCAGTAGGCCTGAGAGGGGTTTAGGCAATGAGCAGTTCTTC.

This clonotype has at least ten counts. The rearrangement uses TRBV19 and TRBJ1-2, with a weak D call TRBD1 (5 bases). Germline loops: CDR1 LNHDA, CDR2 SQIVND (reference sequence). This CDR3 comprises 18 residues. V was pared by 0 bases and J by 3 bases, with 20 bases between. The CDR3 reads CASSIDSAGSRVDYGYTF. DNA for the CDR3: TGTGCCAGTAGTATAGATTCGGCAGGGTCGAGGGTTGACTATGGCTACACCTTC.

V is TRBV15 and J is TRBJ1-2, with 7 bases aligning to TRBD1. The CDR3 is 14 amino acids. From germline, CDR1 is LNHNV and CDR2 YYDKDF (reference sequence). With V trimmed by 5 bases and J by 7 bases, 10 bases remained unmatched. The DNA of the CDR3 is TGTGCCACCAGCGCCCGGACAGGAGGTGGTGGCTACACCTTC. It specifies CATSARTGGGGYTF.

This clonotype was counted ten times or more. The rearrangement joins TRBV13 to TRBJ2-2; D gene uncertain. V was shortened by 6 bases and J by 6 bases, with 8 bases between the two germline ends. CDR3 length: 12 residues. The V gene's germline CDR1 is PRHDT and CDR2 FYEKMQ (reference sequence). CDR3 region: CASSFNAGELFF. CDR3 coding DNA: TGTGCCAGCAGTTTCAACGCCGGGGAGCTGTTTTTT.